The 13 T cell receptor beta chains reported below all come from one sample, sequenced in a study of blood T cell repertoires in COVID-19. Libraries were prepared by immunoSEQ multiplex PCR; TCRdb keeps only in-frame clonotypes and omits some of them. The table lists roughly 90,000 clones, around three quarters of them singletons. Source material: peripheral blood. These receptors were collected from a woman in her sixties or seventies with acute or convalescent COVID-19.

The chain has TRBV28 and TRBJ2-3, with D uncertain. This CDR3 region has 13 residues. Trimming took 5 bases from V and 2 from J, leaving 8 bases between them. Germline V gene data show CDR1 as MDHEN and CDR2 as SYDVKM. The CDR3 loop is CASSTLFTDTQYF. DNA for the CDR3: TGTGCCAGCAGTACTCTCTTCACAGATACGCAGTATTTT.

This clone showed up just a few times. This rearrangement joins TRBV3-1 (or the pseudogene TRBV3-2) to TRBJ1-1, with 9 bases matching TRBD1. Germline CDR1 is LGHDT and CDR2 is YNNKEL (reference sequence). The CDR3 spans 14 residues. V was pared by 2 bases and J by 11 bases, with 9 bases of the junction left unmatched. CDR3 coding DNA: TGTGCCAGCAGCCAATCCCCGGACAGGGGTCGGGCTTTCTTT. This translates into CASSQSPDRGRAFF.

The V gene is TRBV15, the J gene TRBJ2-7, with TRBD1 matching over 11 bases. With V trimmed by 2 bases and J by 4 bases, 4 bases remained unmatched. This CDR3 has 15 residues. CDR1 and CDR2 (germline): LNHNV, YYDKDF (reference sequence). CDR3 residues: CATSRTGTGGYEQYF. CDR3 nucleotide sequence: TGTGCCACCAGCAGAACCGGGACAGGGGGGTACGAGCAGTACTTC.

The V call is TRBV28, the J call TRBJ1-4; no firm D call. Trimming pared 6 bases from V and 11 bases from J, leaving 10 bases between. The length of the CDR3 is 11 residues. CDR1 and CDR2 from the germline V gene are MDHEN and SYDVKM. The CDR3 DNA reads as TGTGCCAGCAGCTTCGAGGTGAAACTGTTTTTT. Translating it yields CASSFEVKLFF.

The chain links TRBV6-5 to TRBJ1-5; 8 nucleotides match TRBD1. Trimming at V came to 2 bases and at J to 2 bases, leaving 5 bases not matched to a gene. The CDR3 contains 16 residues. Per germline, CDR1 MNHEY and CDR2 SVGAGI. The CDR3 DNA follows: TGTGCCAGCAGTTACCAAGGGACAGGCCGCAATCAGCCCCAGCATTTT. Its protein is CASSYQGTGRNQPQHF.

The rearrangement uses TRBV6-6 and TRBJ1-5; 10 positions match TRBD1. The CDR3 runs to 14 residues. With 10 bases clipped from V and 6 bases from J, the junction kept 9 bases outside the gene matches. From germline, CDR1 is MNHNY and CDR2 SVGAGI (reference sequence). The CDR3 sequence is CATRPTGGGQPQHF. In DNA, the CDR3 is TGTGCCACCCGGCCGACAGGGGGCGGTCAGCCCCAGCATTTT.

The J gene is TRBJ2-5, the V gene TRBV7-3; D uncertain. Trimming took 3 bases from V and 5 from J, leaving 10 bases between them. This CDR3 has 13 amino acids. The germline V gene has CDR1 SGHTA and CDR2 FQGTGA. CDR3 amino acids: CASSFGAQETQYF. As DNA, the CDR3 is TGTGCCAGCAGCTTTGGTGCCCAGGAGACCCAGTACTTC. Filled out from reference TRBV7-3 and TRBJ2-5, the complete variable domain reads GAGVSQTPSNKVTEKGKYVELRCDPISGHTALYWYRQSLGQGPEFLIYFQGTGAADDSGLPNDRFFAVRPEGSVSTLKIQRTERGDSAVYLCASSFGAQETQYFGPGTRLLVL.

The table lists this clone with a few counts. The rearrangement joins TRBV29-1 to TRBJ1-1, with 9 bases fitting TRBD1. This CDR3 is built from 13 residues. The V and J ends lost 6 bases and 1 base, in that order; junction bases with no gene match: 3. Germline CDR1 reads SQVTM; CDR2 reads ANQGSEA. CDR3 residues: CSVNRGQNTEAFF. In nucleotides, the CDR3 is TGCAGCGTAAACAGGGGGCAGAACACTGAAGCTTTCTTT.

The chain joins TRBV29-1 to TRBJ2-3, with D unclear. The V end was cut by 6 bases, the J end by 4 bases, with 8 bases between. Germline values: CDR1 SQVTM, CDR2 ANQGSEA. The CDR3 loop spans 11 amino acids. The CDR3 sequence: CSVRVADTQYF. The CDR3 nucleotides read TGCAGCGTGAGAGTTGCAGATACGCAGTATTTT.

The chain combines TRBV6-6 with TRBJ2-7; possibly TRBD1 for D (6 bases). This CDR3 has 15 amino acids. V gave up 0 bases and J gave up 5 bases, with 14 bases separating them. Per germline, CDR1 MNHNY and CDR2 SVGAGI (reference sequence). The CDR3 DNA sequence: TGTGCCAGCAGTTACTCGATTCAGGGGACCCACGAGCAGTACTTC. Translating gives CASSYSIQGTHEQYF.

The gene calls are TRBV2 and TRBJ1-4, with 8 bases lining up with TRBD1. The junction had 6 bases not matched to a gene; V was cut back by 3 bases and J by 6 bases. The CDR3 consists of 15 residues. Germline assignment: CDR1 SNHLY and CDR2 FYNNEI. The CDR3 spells CASSDITGGDEKLFF. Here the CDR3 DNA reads TGTGCCAGCAGTGACATAACAGGGGGTGATGAAAAACTGTTTTTT.

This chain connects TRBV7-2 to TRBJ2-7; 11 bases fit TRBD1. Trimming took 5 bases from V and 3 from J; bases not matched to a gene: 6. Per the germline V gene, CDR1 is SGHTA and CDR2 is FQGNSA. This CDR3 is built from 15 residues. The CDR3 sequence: CASSTWTGGFYEQYF. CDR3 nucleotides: TGTGCCAGCAGCACCTGGACAGGGGGCTTCTACGAGCAGTACTTC.

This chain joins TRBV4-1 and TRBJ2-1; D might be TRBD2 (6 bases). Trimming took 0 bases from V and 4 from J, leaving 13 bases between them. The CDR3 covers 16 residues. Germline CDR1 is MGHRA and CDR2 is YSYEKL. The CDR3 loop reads CASSQEKGLDYNEQFF. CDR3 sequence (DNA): TGCGCCAGCAGCCAAGAAAAGGGACTGGATTACAATGAGCAGTTCTTC.